Described below is a single T cell receptor (beta chain) sequence and its context. In the original workflow: Scientists estimated how many nucleated cells there were by amplifying reference gene primers. Measured with immunoSEQ multiplex PCR; TCRdb has only the in-frame clones, and not every one. V and J calls and clone size are given by that table; D and trimming were obtained from the DNA. The sample carries 97,000 or so clones, 87% recorded once. This specimen comes from a study of blood T cell repertoires in COVID-19. On the study more broadly: Acute and convalescent COVID-19 samples came from the United States, Italy and Spain. PBMCs, B-cell-depleted T cells, or T cells were the source of the cDNA or gDNA that made up the material.

The ends lost 6 bases at V and 5 bases at J; junction bases unmatched: 10. CDR3 size: 15 residues. Germline V gives CDR1 MNHEY, CDR2 SVGAGI. This receptor was taken from a man in his forties or fifties with active COVID-19. The chain has TRBV6-5 and TRBJ1-2; the match to TRBD1 covers 9 bases. The sample taken for sequencing was peripheral blood. The CDR3, as DNA: TGTGCCAGCAGGATAGAGGGACAGGGAGGTTATGGCTACACCTTC. Translating it yields CASRIEGQGGYGYTF.